The 19 T cell receptor beta chains below were found in one sample sequenced in a study of shared clonotypes between healthy human individuals. The data were produced by immunoSEQ multiplex PCR, yet TCRdb's version contains in-frame clones alone and is incomplete. The sample holds about half a million clones, almost 80% seen once. Sequenced material: PBMCs. Source of these receptors: a woman in her thirties or forties in good health. Some clones in this sample may be carry-over from other donors' samples.

The chain has TRBV19 and TRBJ2-5; 7 bases line up with TRBD1. Per germline, CDR1 LNHDA and CDR2 SQIVND (reference sequence). This CDR3 contains 14 residues. The V and J ends lost 7 bases and 0 bases, in that order; junction bases with no gene match: 5. The CDR3, as DNA: TGTGCCAGTAACCCGGACAGGTACCAAGAGACCCAGTACTTC. Protein sequence: CASNPDRYQETQYF.

The chain links TRBV28 to TRBJ1-5, with D uncertain. Germline CDR1 MDHEN, CDR2 SYDVKM. The V gene lost 8 bases and the J gene lost 0 bases, with 8 bases spanning the gap. CDR3 length: 13 amino acids. CDR3 in DNA: TGTGCCAGCTACAGAGGTAGCAATCAGCCCCAGCATTTT. This translates into CASYRGSNQPQHF. The whole variable domain, filled in from reference TRBV28 and TRBJ1-5, reads DVKVTQSSRYLVKRTGEKVFLECVQDMDHENMFWYRQDPGLGLRLIYFSYDVKMKEKGDIPEGYSVSREKKERFSLILESASTNQTSMYLCASYRGSNQPQHFGDGTRLSIL.

This sequence joins TRBV6-1 and TRBJ2-7; D is unclear. CDR1 is MNHNS and CDR2 is SASEGT in the germline V gene. V was pared by 6 bases and J by 4 bases, with 10 bases between. This CDR3 has 12 amino acids. This chain's CDR3 is CASSGQFYEQYF. The CDR3 region has the DNA TGTGCCAGCAGCGGGCAATTTTACGAGCAGTACTTC.

Comments on this clone: A much larger clone lies one base from this, so it may be a read error. The CDR3 DNA follows: TGTGCCTGGAGTCTTGGACGGTTGAACACTGAAGCTTCCTTT. It is translated as CAWSLGRLNTEASF. The rearrangement uses TRBV30 and TRBJ1-1, with D uncertain. Germline V gene data show CDR1 as GTSNPN and CDR2 as SVGIG (reference sequence). This CDR3 is 14 amino acids long.

The chain combines TRBV2 with TRBJ2-7; D is unresolved. The CDR3 sequence is 12 residues long. CDR1 and CDR2 (germline): SNHLY, FYNNEI. V was shortened by 7 bases and J by 6 bases, with 13 bases between the two germline ends. CDR3 sequence reads: CASMGMSFEQYF. CDR3 coding DNA: TGTGCCAGCATGGGGATGTCGTTCGAGCAGTACTTC.

The V gene is TRBV21-1, the J gene TRBJ2-7; TRBD2, the D gene given by the table, was not confirmed from the DNA. TRBV21-1 is designated a pseudogene. The CDR3 length is 17 residues. The CDR3 protein is CASSMVGEQTASYEQYF. As DNA, the CDR3 is TGTGCCAGCAGCATGGTTGGAGAGCAAACCGCGTCATACGAGCAGTACTTC.

CDR3 loop: CASSSGQGVSPLHF. As DNA, the CDR3 is TGTGCCAGTAGCTCCGGACAGGGTGTGTCACCCCTCCACTTT. The rearrangement links TRBV19 to TRBJ1-6, with TRBD1 matching over 8 bases. The CDR3 is 14 residues long. Germline CDR1 reads LNHDA; CDR2 reads SQIVND (reference sequence). V lost 6 bases, J lost 10 bases, and 8 bases stayed unmatched.

Remarks on this clone: At one end, the junction sequence differs from germline, possibly due to a read error. This chain uses TRBV7-2 with TRBJ1-2; tentative D call: TRBD1 (6 bases). The CDR3 is made up of 15 amino acids. Germline V CDR1 and CDR2: SGHTA, FQGNSA. CDR3 nucleotide sequence: TGTGCCAGCAGCCCGACGGGGGGCGATGGCTATGGCCACACCTTC. Protein sequence: CASSPTGGDGYGHTF. Filled out from reference TRBV7-2 and TRBJ1-2, the complete variable domain reads GAGVSQSPSNKVTEKGKDVELRCDPISGHTALYWYRQSLGQGLEFLIYFQGNSAPDKSGLPSDRFSAERTGGSVSTLTIQRTQQEDSAVYLCASSPTGGDGYGHTFGSGTRLTVV.

Concerning this clone: One base separates it from a far larger clone, so it is likely a read error. The sample holds other DNA sequences that translate to the same CDR3. The rearrangement links TRBV5-1 to TRBJ2-3; D remains unclear. Germline CDR1 is SGHRS and CDR2 is YFSETQ. The CDR3 consists of 12 residues. Trimming removed 0 bases from V and 4 bases from J, with 3 bases in between. DNA of the CDR3: TGCGCCAGCAGCTTGGTGGCAGATACGCAGTATTTT. Translation: CASSLVADTQYF.

The gene calls are TRBV4-2 and TRBJ2-7; TRBD2 aligns across 10 bases. CDR3 length equals 15 residues. CDR1 is LGHNA and CDR2 is YNFKEQ in the germline V gene. V lost 4 bases and J lost 2; bases outside the gene matches: 5. The CDR3 spells CASSLRTSGTYEQYF. CDR3 nucleotide sequence: TGTGCCAGCAGCCTTCGGACTAGCGGCACCTACGAGCAGTACTTC.

The chain combines TRBV6-1 with TRBJ2-6; D unresolved. Trimming removed 2 bases at V and 0 bases at J, with 5 bases between. Germline CDR1 MNHNS, CDR2 SASEGT. The CDR3 is made up of 15 amino acids. This chain's CDR3 is CASSEMSSGANVLTF. The CDR3 bases are TGTGCCAGCAGTGAAATGAGCTCTGGGGCCAACGTCCTGACTTTC.

This chain uses TRBV28 with TRBJ2-7; D might be TRBD1 or TRBD2, each matching 5 bases. Germline CDR1 reads MDHEN; CDR2 reads SYDVKM. There are 12 residues in the CDR3. Trimming removed 11 bases at V and 0 bases at J, with 11 bases between. The CDR3 loop reads CACRDGSYEQYF. CDR3 in DNA: TGTGCCTGCCGGGACGGCTCCTACGAGCAGTACTTC. Based on the CDR3 plus reference TRBV28 and TRBJ2-7, the full variable domain is DVKVTQSSRYLVKRTGEKVFLECVQDMDHENMFWYRQDPGLGLRLIYFSYDVKMKEKGDIPEGYSVSREKKERFSLILESASTNQTSMYLCACRDGSYEQYFGPGTRLTVT.

This chain joins TRBV4-2 and TRBJ1-2; the match to TRBD1 covers 10 bases. Trimming at V came to 0 bases and at J to 6 bases, leaving 7 bases not matched to a gene. CDR3 length equals 16 residues. Germline V gene sequence: CDR1 LGHNA, CDR2 YNFKEQ. Here the CDR3 DNA reads TGTGCCAGCAGCCAAGATGGGGGGACAGGGGTCGATGGCTACACCTTC. Amino acid sequence: CASSQDGGTGVDGYTF.

V and J are TRBV2 and TRBJ2-3; either TRBD1 or TRBD2 may fit D (6 bases each). Germline V CDR1 and CDR2: SNHLY, FYNNEI. The CDR3 spans 16 residues. Trimming cost V 6 bases and J 6 bases, with 22 bases left between them. In DNA, the CDR3 is TGTGCCAGCAGCGGGGGCACTACGGAACCTCCGGATACGCAGTATTTT. Translation gives CASSGGTTEPPDTQYF.

This chain connects TRBV29-1 to TRBJ1-1, with D possibly TRBD1 on 5 matching bases. CDR3 length equals 13 residues. V was trimmed by 6 bases and J by 3 bases, leaving 14 bases between them. Germline values: CDR1 SQVTM, CDR2 ANQGSEA. CDR3 region: CSVQVGGDTEAFF. CDR3 DNA: TGCAGCGTCCAGGTGGGAGGGGACACTGAAGCTTTCTTT.

The J gene is TRBJ2-7, the V gene TRBV9, with D perhaps TRBD2 (5 bases). This CDR3 comprises 13 residues. Germline CDR1 SGDLS, CDR2 YYNGEE. The V and J ends lost 0 bases and 7 bases respectively, with 11 bases between them. CDR3 sequence: CASSVATRGEQYF. For the CDR3, the DNA is TGTGCCAGCAGCGTAGCTACCCGGGGTGAGCAGTACTTC. The whole variable domain, filled in from reference TRBV9 and TRBJ2-7, reads DSGVTQTPKHLITATGQRVTLRCSPRSGDLSVYWYQQSLDQGLQFLIQYYNGEERAKGNILERFSAQQFPDLHSELNLSSLELGDSALYFCASSVATRGEQYFGPGTRLTVT.

The chain has TRBV15 and TRBJ2-7; no firm D call. The CDR3 has 15 amino acids. Germline V lookup: CDR1 LNHNV, CDR2 YYDKDF (reference sequence). V lost 1 base and J 4 bases, leaving 14 bases between the germline ends. The DNA for the CDR3 is TGTGCCACCAGCAGAGGGTCGGAGCGAACGTACGAGCAGTACTTC. Amino acids: CATSRGSERTYEQYF.

V usage is TRBV10-3 and J usage is TRBJ2-5, with D uncertain. The CDR3 runs to 13 residues. Germline V gene sequence: CDR1 ENHRY, CDR2 SYGVKD. Trimming removed 4 bases from V and 3 bases from J, with 9 bases in between. The CDR3 loop is CAISAKPEETQYF. The CDR3 nucleotides are TGTGCCATCAGTGCCAAGCCTGAAGAGACCCAGTACTTC.

This clone was recorded once. The chain recombines TRBV7-2 with TRBJ1-5; 9 nucleotides line up with TRBD1. This CDR3 comprises 16 residues. Germline-derived CDR1 and CDR2 are SGHTA and FQGNSA. V lost 0 bases, J lost 3 bases, and 3 bases stayed unmatched. The DNA of the CDR3 is TGTGCCAGCAGCTTAGCTCGGACAGGGGCCAATCAGCCCCAGCATTTT. Translated: CASSLARTGANQPQHF.